Shown below are 4 T cell receptor beta chains from a single sample sequenced in a study of regulatory T cells in long-lasting Graves disease. Arm-PCR with iRepertoire HTBI primers amplified the CDR3 regions for these TCR beta libraries. Each CDR3 protein gets one entry after TCRdb re-called the multiplex PCR reads with MiXCR. Here the sample spans about 470,000 distinct CDR3 sequences, roughly 17% being singletons. Time point: newly diagnosed GD, antithyroid drugs for less than 3 months. Extracted PBMC RNA gave rise to the TCR library. These data were also filed under a second study, of T cells in Graves' hyperthyroidism and ophthalmopathy.

The specimen was peripheral blood mononuclear cells (PBMCs), collected at new diagnosis, from a patient treated with antithyroid drugs. The source of these receptors is a man aged 35-49 years with Graves disease.

This clonotype has ten or more counts. The chain is built from TRBV2 and TRBJ2-3, with 8 bases matching TRBD2. With 6 bases clipped from V and 0 bases from J, the junction kept 5 bases outside the gene matches. This CDR3 comprises 15 residues. The germline CDR1 and CDR2 sequences are SNHLY and FYNNEI. Here the CDR3 reads CASRVGGRSTDTQYF. CDR3 nucleotide sequence: TGTGCCAGCAGGGTGGGCGGGAGGAGCACAGATACGCAGTATTTT. The variable domain in full, completed from reference TRBV2 and TRBJ2-3, reads EPEVTQTPSHQVTQMGQEVILRCVPISNHLYFYWYRQILGQKVEFLVSFYNNEISEKSEIFDDQFSVERPDGSNFTLKIRSTKLEDSAMYFCASRVGGRSTDTQYFGPGTRLTVL.

This clonotype was seen ten or more times. This chain links TRBV12-3 or TRBV12-4 with TRBJ1-1; 7 bases line up with TRBD1. The CDR3 covers 13 residues. V lost 5 bases to trimming and J lost 11 bases; unmatched junction nucleotides: 11. In DNA, the CDR3 is TGTGCCAGCAGTCTTCAGGGGGGCTTAATCGCTTTCTTT. Its translation: CASSLQGGLIAFF.

The table lists this clonotype with many counts. The rearrangement links TRBV20-1 to TRBJ2-3, with TRBD2 matching 10 bases. Germline assignment: CDR1 DFQATT and CDR2 SNEGSKA (reference sequence). This CDR3 contains 15 residues. The J segment lost 2 bases and the V segment lost 3 bases, leaving 5 bases of the junction unmatched. Here the CDR3 reads CSASPSGGYTDTQYF. CDR3 nucleotides: TGCAGTGCTAGCCCTAGCGGGGGATACACAGATACGCAGTATTTT.

In its sample, this clonotype was seen many times. This chain links TRBV9 with TRBJ2-3; D not certain. V lost 0 bases to trimming and J lost 4 bases, with 12 bases between them. The CDR3 contains 15 residues. Germline-derived CDR1 and CDR2 are SGDLS and YYNGEE. CDR3 in amino acids: CASSVGEATADTQYF. CDR3 sequence (DNA): TGTGCCAGCAGCGTAGGTGAGGCCACGGCAGATACGCAGTATTTT.